Listed below are T cell receptor beta chains from one sample, sequenced in a study of T cell responses to AZD1222 COVID-19 vaccine. The repertoire was sequenced with immunoSEQ multiplex PCR; TCRdb's copy has only in-frame clones and lacks some. The sample records around 99,000 clones, 70% to 90% being singletons. The sample was peripheral blood, taken 28 days after the second AZD1222 dose. These receptor sequences come from an adult who received the AZD1222 COVID-19 vaccine. The CDR3 runs from the conserved cysteine through the conserved F or W. Each record gives: V gene, D gene, J gene, clone size, CDR3 length, CDR3 protein, CDR3 DNA. A D gene is named only where the DNA matches it firmly. Size is omitted from some rows. Given values are once, few, many or a class for expanded clones.

v_call: TRBV12-3/TRBV12-4
d_call: .
j_call: TRBJ1-3
clone_size: .
cdr3_length: 13
cdr3_aa: CASTEKARNTIYF
cdr3_nt: TGTGCCAGCACCGAGAAGGCGCGAAACACCATATATTTT

v_call: TRBV5-1
d_call: TRBD2
j_call: TRBJ2-1
clone_size: .
cdr3_length: 17
cdr3_aa: CASSPGTSGGFLSEQFF
cdr3_nt: TGCGCCAGCAGCCCCGGGACTAGCGGCGGTTTCCTAAGTGAGCAGTTCTTC

v_call: TRBV25-1
d_call: .
j_call: TRBJ1-6
clone_size: .
cdr3_length: 14
cdr3_aa: CASSELGVNSPLHF
cdr3_nt: TGTGCCAGCAGTGAATTAGGGGTCAATTCACCCCTCCACTTT

v_call: TRBV18
d_call: TRBD1
j_call: TRBJ1-1
clone_size: .
cdr3_length: 14
cdr3_aa: CASSPRDRNTEAFF
cdr3_nt: TGTGCCAGCTCCCCACGGGACAGGAACACTGAAGCTTTCTTT

v_call: TRBV19
d_call: .
j_call: TRBJ1-2
clone_size: .
cdr3_length: 14
cdr3_aa: CASTTHRKDYGYTF
cdr3_nt: TGTGCCAGTACTACACATCGGAAAGACTATGGCTACACCTTC

v_call: TRBV19
d_call: .
j_call: TRBJ1-2
clone_size: .
cdr3_length: 12
cdr3_aa: CASSPGVYGYTF
cdr3_nt: TGTGCCAGTAGCCCAGGGGTCTATGGCTACACCTTC

v_call: TRBV2
d_call: .
j_call: TRBJ1-2
clone_size: .
cdr3_length: 14
cdr3_aa: CASRPPGGKGGYTF
cdr3_nt: TGTGCCAGCAGGCCCCCGGGGGGGAAGGGTGGCTACACCTTC

v_call: TRBV6-6
d_call: TRBD1
j_call: TRBJ1-5
clone_size: .
cdr3_length: 16
cdr3_aa: CASSKQGADSNQPQHF
cdr3_nt: TGTGCCAGCAGCAAACAGGGGGCAGATAGCAATCAGCCCCAGCATTTT

v_call: TRBV5-4
d_call: TRBD2
j_call: TRBJ2-1
clone_size: .
cdr3_length: 19
cdr3_aa: CASSLGPGLAGGPNNEQFF
cdr3_nt: TGTGCCAGCAGCTTGGGGCCGGGACTAGCGGGGGGGCCAAACAATGAGCAGTTCTTC

v_call: TRBV4-3
d_call: .
j_call: TRBJ2-3
clone_size: few
cdr3_length: 16
cdr3_aa: CASSQEGRGDTDTQYF
cdr3_nt: TGCGCCAGCAGCCAAGAGGGTAGGGGGGACACAGATACGCAGTATTTT

v_call: TRBV7-2
d_call: TRBD1
j_call: TRBJ1-1
clone_size: .
cdr3_length: 14
cdr3_aa: CASSPGGANTEAFF
cdr3_nt: TGTGCCAGCAGCCCAGGGGGGGCAAACACTGAAGCTTTCTTT

v_call: TRBV12-3/TRBV12-4
d_call: .
j_call: TRBJ2-2
clone_size: .
cdr3_length: 11
cdr3_aa: CASSYTGELFF
cdr3_nt: TGTGCCAGCAGTTATACCGGGGAGCTGTTTTTT

v_call: TRBV3-1/TRBV3-2
d_call: .
j_call: TRBJ2-5
clone_size: .
cdr3_length: 14
cdr3_aa: CASSQRDGGQTQYF
cdr3_nt: TGTGCCAGCAGCCAAAGGGACGGGGGGCAGACCCAGTACTTC

v_call: TRBV12-5
d_call: .
j_call: TRBJ1-1
clone_size: .
cdr3_length: 14
cdr3_aa: CASGHGVGATEAFF
cdr3_nt: TGTGCTAGTGGCCATGGGGTAGGGGCCACTGAAGCTTTCTTT

v_call: TRBV6-5
d_call: TRBD2
j_call: TRBJ2-7
clone_size: .
cdr3_length: 12
cdr3_aa: CATLAGAYEQYF
cdr3_nt: TGTGCCACTCTAGCGGGGGCCTACGAGCAGTACTTC

v_call: TRBV7-9
d_call: TRBD1
j_call: TRBJ1-2
clone_size: once
cdr3_length: 14
cdr3_aa: CASSLGQGTNGYTF
cdr3_nt: TGTGCCAGCAGCTTAGGACAGGGGACAAATGGCTACACCTTC

v_call: TRBV6-5
d_call: .
j_call: TRBJ2-5
clone_size: .
cdr3_length: 11
cdr3_aa: CASRRQETQYF
cdr3_nt: TGTGCCAGCAGACGACAAGAGACCCAGTACTTC

v_call: TRBV5-4
d_call: TRBD1
j_call: TRBJ1-2
clone_size: once
cdr3_length: 14
cdr3_aa: CASSSGQGAPGYTF
cdr3_nt: TGTGCCAGCAGCTCGGGACAGGGGGCGCCTGGCTACACCTTC

v_call: TRBV4-3
d_call: .
j_call: TRBJ2-3
clone_size: once
cdr3_length: 15
cdr3_aa: CASSLDGQTSDTQYF
cdr3_nt: TGCGCCAGCAGTCTGGACGGACAGACTTCAGATACGCAGTATTTT

v_call: TRBV7-9
d_call: TRBD2
j_call: TRBJ2-2
clone_size: .
cdr3_length: 15
cdr3_aa: CASSRGGASTGELFF
cdr3_nt: TGTGCCAGCAGCCGCGGGGGGGCGTCCACCGGGGAGCTGTTTTTT

v_call: TRBV18
d_call: TRBD1
j_call: TRBJ1-2
clone_size: .
cdr3_length: 12
cdr3_aa: CASSRQGEGYTF
cdr3_nt: TGTGCCAGCTCGCGACAGGGGGAGGGCTACACCTTC

v_call: TRBV12-3/TRBV12-4
d_call: TRBD1
j_call: TRBJ1-5
clone_size: once
cdr3_length: 13
cdr3_aa: CASSYRGAQPQHF
cdr3_nt: TGTGCCAGCAGTTACAGGGGGGCCCAGCCCCAGCATTTT